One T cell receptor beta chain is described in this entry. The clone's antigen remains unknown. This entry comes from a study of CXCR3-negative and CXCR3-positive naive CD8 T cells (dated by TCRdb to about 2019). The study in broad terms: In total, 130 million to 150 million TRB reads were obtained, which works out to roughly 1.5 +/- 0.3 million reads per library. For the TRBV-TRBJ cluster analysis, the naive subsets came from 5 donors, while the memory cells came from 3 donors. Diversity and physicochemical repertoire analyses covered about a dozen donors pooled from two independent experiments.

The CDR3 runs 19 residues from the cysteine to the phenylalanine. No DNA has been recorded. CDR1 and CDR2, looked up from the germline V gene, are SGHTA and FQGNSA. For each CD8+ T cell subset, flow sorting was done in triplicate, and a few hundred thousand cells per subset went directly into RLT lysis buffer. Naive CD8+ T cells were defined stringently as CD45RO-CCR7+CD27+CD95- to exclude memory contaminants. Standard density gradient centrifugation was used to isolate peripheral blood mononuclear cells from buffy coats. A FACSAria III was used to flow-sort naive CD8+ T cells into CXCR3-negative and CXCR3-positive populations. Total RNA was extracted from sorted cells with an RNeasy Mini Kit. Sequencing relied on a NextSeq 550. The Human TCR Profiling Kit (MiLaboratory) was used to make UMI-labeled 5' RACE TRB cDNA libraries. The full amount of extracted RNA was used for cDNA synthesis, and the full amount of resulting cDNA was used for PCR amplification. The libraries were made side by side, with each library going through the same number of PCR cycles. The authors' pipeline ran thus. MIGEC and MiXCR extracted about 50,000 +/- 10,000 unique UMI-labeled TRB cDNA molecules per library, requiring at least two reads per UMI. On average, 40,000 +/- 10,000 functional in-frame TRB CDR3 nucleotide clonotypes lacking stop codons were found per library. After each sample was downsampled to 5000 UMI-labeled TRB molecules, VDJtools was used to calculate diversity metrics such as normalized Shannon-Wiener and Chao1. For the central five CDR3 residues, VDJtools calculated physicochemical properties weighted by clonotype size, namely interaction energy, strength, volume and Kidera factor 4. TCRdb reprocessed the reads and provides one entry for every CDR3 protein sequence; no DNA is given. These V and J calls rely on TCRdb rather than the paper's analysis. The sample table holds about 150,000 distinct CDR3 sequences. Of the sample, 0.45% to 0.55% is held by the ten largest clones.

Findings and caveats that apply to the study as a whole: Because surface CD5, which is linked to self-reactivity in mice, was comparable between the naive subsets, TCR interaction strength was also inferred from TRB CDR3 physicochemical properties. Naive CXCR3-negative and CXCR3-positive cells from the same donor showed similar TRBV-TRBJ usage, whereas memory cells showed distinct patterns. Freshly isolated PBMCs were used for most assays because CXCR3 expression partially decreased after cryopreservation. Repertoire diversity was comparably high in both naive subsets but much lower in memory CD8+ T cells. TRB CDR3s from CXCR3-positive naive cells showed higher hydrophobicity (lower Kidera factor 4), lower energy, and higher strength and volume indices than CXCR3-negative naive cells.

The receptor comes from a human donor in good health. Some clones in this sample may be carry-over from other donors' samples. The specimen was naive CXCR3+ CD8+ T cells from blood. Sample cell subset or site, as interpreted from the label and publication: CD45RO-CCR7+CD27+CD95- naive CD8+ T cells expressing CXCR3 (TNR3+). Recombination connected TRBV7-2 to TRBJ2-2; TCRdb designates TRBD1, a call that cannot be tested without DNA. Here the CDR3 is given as CASSLALVQGLVVTGELFF.